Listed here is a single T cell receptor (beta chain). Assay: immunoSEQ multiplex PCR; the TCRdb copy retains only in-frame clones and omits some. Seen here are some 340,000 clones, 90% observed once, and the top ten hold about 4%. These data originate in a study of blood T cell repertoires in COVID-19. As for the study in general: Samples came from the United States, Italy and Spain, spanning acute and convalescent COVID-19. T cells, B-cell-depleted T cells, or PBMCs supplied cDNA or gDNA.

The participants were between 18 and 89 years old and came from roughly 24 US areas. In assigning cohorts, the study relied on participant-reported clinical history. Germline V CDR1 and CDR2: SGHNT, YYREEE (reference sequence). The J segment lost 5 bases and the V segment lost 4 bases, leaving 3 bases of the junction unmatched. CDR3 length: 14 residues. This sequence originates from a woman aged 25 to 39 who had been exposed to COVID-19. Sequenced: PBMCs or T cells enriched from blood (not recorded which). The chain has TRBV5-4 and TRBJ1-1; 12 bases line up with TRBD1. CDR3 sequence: CASSPGQGATEAFF. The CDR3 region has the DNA TGTGCCAGCAGCCCGGGACAGGGGGCTACTGAAGCTTTCTTT.